This T cell receptor (beta chain) was sequenced in a study of OX40 agonist ivuxolimab in advanced cancers. With respect to the entire study: Ivuxolimab, which targeted the costimulatory receptor OX40 (CD134), was an agonistic, fully human IgG2 monoclonal antibody. The paper covers the monotherapy dose-escalation part of the phase I ivuxolimab trial, which included N of about 50 patients. Peripheral TCRbeta sequencing was intended to test whether TCR sequence diversity was altered and clonal T-cell expansion was caused by ivuxolimab. Patients were allowed to have had prior anti-PD-1, anti-PD-L1 or anti-CTLA-4 therapy, and about 40% of the dose-escalation patients had been treated with checkpoint inhibitors. Among the 50 to 55 dose-escalation patients, 19 had hepatocellular carcinoma, approximately 15 melanoma, 9 renal cell carcinoma and 9 head and neck cancer. In the dose-escalation cohort, 75% to 90% of patients were male, and the mean age was around 65 years with a range of about 20 to 80. Intravenous ivuxolimab was administered to patients every 2 weeks at six dose levels: 0.01, 0.1, 0.3, 1.5, 3 and 10 mg/kg. Partial responses were achieved by three dose-escalation patients, of whom one had hepatocellular carcinoma and two had cutaneous melanoma.

The trial excluded patients who had a history of autoimmune disease or were on systemic immunosuppression. Peripheral blood for TCR sequencing was collected from all dose cohorts at baseline, on cycle 4 day 1, and on cycle 7 day 1. Samples came from an open-label, multicenter, first-in-human phase I dose-escalation trial of ivuxolimab. The trial enrolled adults with locally advanced or metastatic head and neck squamous cell, hepatocellular, melanoma or renal cell carcinoma. Before TCR sequencing, CD4+ T cells and CD8+ T cells from peripheral blood were sorted into separate populations. What the study reported, not specific to this receptor: After ivuxolimab, CD8+ T cells had more expanded clones than CD4+ T cells on average. Low levels of normalized T-cell clonal expansion were also seen in some patients who did not respond. In partial responders in the 0.1-3.0 mg/kg groups, normalized peripheral clonal expansion was found to be among the lowest, especially among CD8+ T cells. Which antigens the clonally expanded peripheral T cells were specific for was not determined. At doses of 0.1 to 3.0 mg/kg, clonal expansion of both CD4+ and CD8+ T cells in blood was seen between baseline and week 6.

Genomic DNA was extracted from sorted cells for sequencing of the TCRbeta CDR3 region. The immunoSEQ Assay was used to sequence the TCRbeta CDR3 regions. TCRdb re-hosts the immuneACCESS table, in-frame sequences only. Its copies lack some clones; in the studies checked, an unresolved V gene accounts for under half of them, and the cause for the rest is not known. The sample table records some 98,000 clones; around 85% of these occur just once. The ten largest account for around 1.6% of the sample. A word on this clone: Its antigen specificity is not known. No much larger clone is present one base from it, and per-base qualities are unavailable.

CDR1 and CDR2, per the germline V gene, are SGDLS and YYNGEE. Germline trimming amounts to 0 bases on V and 4 bases on J, with 4 as the count of junction bases outside the gene matches. The CDR3 spans 14 residues, from the cysteine through the phenylalanine. The entry retains the CDR3 DNA only, 42 bases that are in frame from base 1. The sample here was CD4+ or CD8+ T cells sorted from blood, taken in a trial of the OX40 agonist ivuxolimab. The sequence derives from an adult with an advanced solid tumor such as melanoma, head and neck, liver or kidney cancer. This chain is built from TRBV9 and TRBJ2-7; TRBD1 agrees with 7 junctional bases. The CDR3 protein is CASSVATGFYEQYF. The base sequence is TGTGCCAGCAGCGTAGCGACAGGGTTTTACGAGCAGTACTTC.